Sequencing of this TCR beta chain was carried out in a study of control samples from healthy donors and cancer patients. Only in-frame clones appear in the TCRdb table, and some are missing; sequencing was by immunoSEQ multiplex PCR. This table holds around 110,000 clones, about 93% found once. Germline CDR1 is GTSNPN and CDR2 is SVGIG (reference sequence). After removal of 7 bases from V and 4 bases from J, the junction contained 16 bases not matched to a gene. The CDR3 is 16 residues long. This sequence was found in a man aged 30-40 years in good health. The sample consisted of blood. V gene TRBV30 combines with J gene TRBJ2-1, with 7 nucleotides matching TRBD2. This CDR3 is CASGGLAGHQYNEQFF. DNA of the CDR3: TGTGCCTCCGGGGGGTTGGCGGGGCATCAATACAATGAGCAGTTCTTC.